The 21 T cell receptor beta chains in this list originate from one sample, sequenced in a study of T-cell reconstitution after alpha-beta-depleted transplantation in children. A TCRbeta library incorporating unique molecular identifiers was prepared. Each CDR3 protein is one row after TCRdb ran MiXCR on the PCR reads. The data contain more than 500,000 distinct CDR3 sequences, about an eighth of them seen just once; the ten biggest clones take up around 13%. The source was PBMCs, mostly from graft donor cells, collected 180 days after TCRalphabeta/CD19-depleted stem cell transplant. The source of these receptors is a female patient aged 2 to 10 who had a stem cell transplant for aplastic anemia, so the T cells may come from the graft donor.

This clonotype was seen many times. J is TRBJ2-1 and V is TRBV5-1, with 10 bases fitting TRBD2. From germline, CDR1 is SGHRS and CDR2 YFSETQ. The junction had 3 bases not matched to a gene; V was cut back by 1 base and J by 2 bases. This CDR3 region has 16 residues. The CDR3 is CASSLPSGGPYNEQFF. The DNA of the CDR3 is TGCGCCAGCAGCTTGCCTAGCGGGGGCCCCTACAATGAGCAGTTCTTC.

This clonotype was picked up a small number of times. The gene calls are TRBV28 and TRBJ2-3; maybe TRBD2 (6 bases). V was cut by 6 bases and J by 2 bases, with 21 bases left in between. The CDR3 has 17 amino acids. CDR1 is MDHEN and CDR2 is SYDVKM in the germline V gene. In nucleotides, the CDR3 is TGTGCCAGCAGCCAGGCAGGGTTTAGCGGCACCACAGATACGCAGTATTTT. Its protein is CASSQAGFSGTTDTQYF.

This clonotype was seen a handful of times. The rearrangement links TRBV7-2 to TRBJ2-1; D uncertain. The V end was cut by 0 bases, the J end by 5 bases, with 8 bases between. The CDR3 has 14 residues. Per the germline V gene, CDR1 is SGHTA and CDR2 is FQGNSA. The CDR3 region has the DNA TGTGCCAGCAGCTTAGCTTCATTAAACAATGAGCAGTTCTTC. Translating it yields CASSLASLNNEQFF. The whole variable domain, filled in from reference TRBV7-2 and TRBJ2-1, reads GAGVSQSPSNKVTEKGKDVELRCDPISGHTALYWYRQSLGQGLEFLIYFQGNSAPDKSGLPSDRFSAERTGGSVSTLTIQRTQQEDSAVYLCASSLASLNNEQFFGPGTRLTVL.

This clonotype was counted only a few times. CDR3: CASSSQTGTEAFF. CDR3 in DNA: TGTGCCAGCAGTTCCCAGACTGGCACTGAAGCTTTCTTT. The chain joins TRBV7-6 to TRBJ1-1; no definite D call. Germline lookup yields CDR1 SGHVS and CDR2 FNYEAQ. This CDR3 region has 13 residues. The V gene lost 6 bases and the J gene lost 4 bases, with 12 bases spanning the gap. Combining the CDR3 with reference TRBV7-6 and TRBJ1-1 gives the whole variable domain GAGVSQSPRYKVTKRGQDVALRCDPISGHVSLYWYRQALGQGPEFLTYFNYEAQQDKSGLPNDRFSAERPEGSISTLTIQRTEQRDSAMYRCASSSQTGTEAFFGQGTRLTVV.

This clonotype was seen many times. The chain has TRBV7-9 and TRBJ1-5; perhaps TRBD1 as D (6 bases). Between the trimmed V and J ends, which lost 5 bases and 2 bases, there was a span of 7 bases. The CDR3 consists of 13 residues. Per the germline V gene, CDR1 is SEHNR and CDR2 is FQNEAQ (reference sequence). The CDR3 nucleotides are TGTGCCAGCAGCCCAGGGGGCAATCAGCCCCAGCATTTT. It is translated as CASSPGGNQPQHF. Using reference TRBV7-9 and TRBJ1-5 for the parts outside the CDR3, the full variable domain is DTGVSQNPRHKITKRGQNVTFRCDPISEHNRLYWYRQTLGQGPEFLTYFQNEAQLEKSRLLSDRFSAERPKGSFSTLEIQRTEQGDSAMYLCASSPGGNQPQHFGDGTRLSIL.

This clonotype appeared a few times. The chain employs TRBV13 and TRBJ2-7; D is uncertain. There are 14 residues in the CDR3. With 5 bases removed from V and 1 base from J, the gap between germline ends came to 12 bases. In germline, CDR1 is PRHDT, CDR2 FYEKMQ (reference sequence). CDR3 residues: CASSHNRRSYEQYF. In DNA form, the CDR3 reads TGTGCCAGCAGCCACAACCGAAGGTCCTACGAGCAGTACTTC.

This clonotype was recorded at least ten times. The rearrangement links TRBV24-1 to TRBJ2-1; 9 bases match TRBD1. The CDR3 consists of 17 residues. J gave up 0 bases and V 5 bases, and 7 bases lay outside the gene matches. CDR1 is KGHDR and CDR2 is SFDVKD in the germline V gene. Written as DNA, the CDR3 is TGTGCCACCAGTGGCGGGGACAGGGTCTACTCCTACAATGAGCAGTTCTTC. This codes for CATSGGDRVYSYNEQFF.

This chain joins TRBV11-2 and TRBJ1-3; D call uncertain. V lost 7 bases and J 7 bases, leaving 8 bases between the germline ends. Germline CDR1 SGHAT, CDR2 FQNNGV. This CDR3 has 11 residues. Here the CDR3 DNA reads TGTGCCAGCACGCCGGGTAACACCATATATTTT. Translated: CASTPGNTIYF.

The table lists this clonotype with a few counts. The chain carries TRBV6-2 or TRBV6-3 and TRBJ2-1, with TRBD2 matching 7 bases. Germline values: CDR1 MNHEY, CDR2 SVGEGT. Losses at the gene ends were 4 bases for V and 1 base for J; bases not matched to a gene: 19. The CDR3 contains 20 residues. The CDR3 nucleotides read TGTGCCAGCAGTTCATTCGGCGGGAGTACTTCCGTTCGATCCTACAATGAGCAGTTCTTC. It translates to CASSSFGGSTSVRSYNEQFF.

The sample holds a few counts of this clonotype. For the CDR3, the DNA is TGTGCCAGTAGTGTCCCAGGGTCTAATGAGCAGTTCTTC. Translated, it gives CASSVPGSNEQFF. The chain has TRBV19 and TRBJ2-1; a weak D match, TRBD1 (5 bases). The germline V gene has CDR1 LNHDA and CDR2 SQIVND (reference sequence). This CDR3 contains 13 residues. V lost 5 bases, J lost 7 bases, and 12 bases lay in between. Looking up the rest from reference TRBV19 and TRBJ2-1 gives the full variable domain: DGGITQSPKYLFRKEGQNVTLSCEQNLNHDAMYWYRQDPGQGLRLIYYSQIVNDFQKGDIAEGYSVSREKKESFPLTVTSAQKNPTAFYLCASSVPGSNEQFFGPGTRLTVL.

A remark on this clonotype: One end of the junction varies from germline; a read error may be responsible. The rearrangement links TRBV7-9 to TRBJ2-4, with 10 bases that match TRBD2. The germline CDR1 and CDR2 sequences are SEHNR and FQNEAQ (reference sequence). There are 15 residues in the CDR3. The CDR3 spells CTSSGRGGSKNIQYF. CDR3 bases: TGTACCAGCAGCGGGAGGGGGGGATCCAAAAACATTCAGTACTTC.

This clonotype was recorded a few times. This chain joins TRBV3-1 and TRBJ1-5, with D possibly matching TRBD1 (6 bases). CDR3 length: 14 amino acids. Germline V CDR1 and CDR2: LGHDT, YNNKEL (reference sequence). Trimming pared 0 bases from V and 7 bases from J, leaving 10 bases between. CDR3 DNA sequence: TGTGCCAGCAGCCAAGAGTGGGGGCGGCAGCCCCAGCATTTT. Translation gives CASSQEWGRQPQHF.

This chain links TRBV27 with TRBJ2-7; D gene unclear. V was trimmed by 3 bases and J by 5 bases, leaving 14 bases between them. Per the germline V gene, CDR1 is MNHEY and CDR2 is SMNVEV (reference sequence). This CDR3 comprises 14 residues. CDR3 nucleotides: TGTGCCAGCAGTTTGCTCGCCAGTGCCAACGAGCAGTACTTC. It codes for CASSLLASANEQYF.

The chain uses TRBV27 and TRBJ2-1; D ambiguous. There are 14 residues in the CDR3. CDR1 and CDR2 from the germline V gene are MNHEY and SMNVEV (reference sequence). Trimming took off 2 bases at V and 9 bases at J, with 14 bases between the two ends. The CDR3 sequence is CASSLGNPMGEQFF. CDR3 sequence (DNA): TGTGCCAGCAGTTTAGGAAACCCAATGGGTGAGCAGTTCTTC.

This clonotype was counted between two and nine times. The V call is TRBV6-5, the J call TRBJ2-5; tentatively, D is TRBD2 (6 bases). The V and J ends lost 2 bases and 10 bases respectively, with 14 bases between them. Germline values: CDR1 MNHEY, CDR2 SVGAGI. This CDR3 spans 13 amino acids. The CDR3 region is CASSYRGGGVQYF. For the CDR3, the DNA is TGTGCCAGCAGTTACCGGGGTGGAGGGGTCCAGTACTTC.

The V and J genes are TRBV20-1 and TRBJ2-7, with D perhaps TRBD2 (6 bases). The length of the CDR3 is 13 residues. CDR1 is DFQATT and CDR2 is SNEGSKA in the germline V gene (reference sequence). Here the CDR3 reads CGGKLDRSYEQYV. The CDR3 DNA reads TGCGGCGGGAAACTAGATAGATCCTACGAGCAGTACGTC.

This clonotype occurred many times. The J gene is TRBJ2-3, the V gene TRBV7-9, with no clear D. The germline gives CDR1 SEHNR, CDR2 FQNEAQ (reference sequence). The CDR3 length is 12 residues. V was shortened by 4 bases and J by 7 bases, with 9 bases between the two germline ends. CDR3 sequence: CASSSTGNTQYF. The CDR3 DNA is TGTGCCAGCAGCTCTACGGGCAATACGCAGTATTTT.

This clonotype has ten or more counts. The gene calls are TRBV18 and TRBJ1-1; D not certain. The CDR3 covers 12 residues. V lost 7 bases to trimming and J lost 1 base, with 7 bases between them. The germline gives CDR1 KGHSH, CDR2 LQKENI. DNA of the CDR3: TGTGCCAGCTACCGGGAGAACACTGAAGCTTTCTTT. Amino acids: CASYRENTEAFF.

In its sample, this clonotype was seen a few times. The V gene is TRBV28, the J gene TRBJ2-2, with 9 bases aligning to TRBD2. J gave up 4 bases and V 4 bases, and 10 bases lay outside the gene matches. Germline CDR1 is MDHEN and CDR2 is SYDVKM. The CDR3 is 17 residues long. The DNA of the CDR3 is TGTGCCAGCAGTTCCTTGGTTGGTAGCGGGGGCACCGGGGAGCTGTTTTTT. It yields the protein CASSSLVGSGGTGELFF.

This clonotype occurred many times. The chain links TRBV7-2 to TRBJ1-1; D is unclear. The CDR3 totals 16 residues. The germline gives CDR1 SGHTA, CDR2 FQGNSA. Trimming cost V 0 bases and J 1 base, with 12 bases left between them. CDR3 DNA sequence: TGTGCCAGCAGCTTAGCGCTGGGGAAGAGGAACACTGAAGCTTTCTTT. It codes for CASSLALGKRNTEAFF. Using reference TRBV7-2 and TRBJ1-1 for the parts outside the CDR3, the full variable domain is GAGVSQSPSNKVTEKGKDVELRCDPISGHTALYWYRQSLGQGLEFLIYFQGNSAPDKSGLPSDRFSAERTGGSVSTLTIQRTQQEDSAVYLCASSLALGKRNTEAFFGQGTRLTVV.

This clonotype turned up a few times. The rearrangement links TRBV7-2 to TRBJ2-1, with TRBD1 identical over 7 bases. J was trimmed by 10 bases and V by 1 base; bases with no gene match: 13. This CDR3 contains 16 residues. Germline values: CDR1 SGHTA, CDR2 FQGNSA. The CDR3 coding sequence is TGTGCCAGCAGCTTAGTTTGGGACAGCCCTACAAGGGAGCAGTTCTTC. This gives the protein CASSLVWDSPTREQFF.